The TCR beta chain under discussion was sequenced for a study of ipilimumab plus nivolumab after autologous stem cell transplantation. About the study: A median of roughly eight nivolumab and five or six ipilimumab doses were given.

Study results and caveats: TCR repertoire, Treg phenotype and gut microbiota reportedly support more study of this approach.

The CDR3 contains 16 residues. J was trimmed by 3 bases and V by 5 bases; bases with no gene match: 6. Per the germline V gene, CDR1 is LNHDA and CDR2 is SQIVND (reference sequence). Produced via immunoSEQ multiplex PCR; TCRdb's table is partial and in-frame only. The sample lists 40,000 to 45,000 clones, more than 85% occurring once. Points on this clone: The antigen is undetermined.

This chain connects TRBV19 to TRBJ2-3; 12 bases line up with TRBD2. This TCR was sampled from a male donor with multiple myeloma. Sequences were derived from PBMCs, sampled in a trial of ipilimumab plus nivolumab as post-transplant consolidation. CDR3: CASSLRLAGATDTQYF. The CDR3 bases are TGTGCCAGTAGTCTAAGACTAGCGGGGGCGACAGATACGCAGTATTTT.